This T cell receptor beta chain emerged from a study of glioma-infiltrating T cells. Overall study findings and caveats: CDR3 overlap between tissue and blood was very small. Gliomas, especially low-grade, showed above-expected tissue-blood divergence; non-neoplastic patients showed below.

TCR alpha and beta CDR3 regions were amplified from RNA using iRepertoire nested multiplex PCR. A single record per CDR3 protein comes from TCRdb applying MiXCR to the multiplex PCR reads. The sample contains about 140,000 distinct CDR3 sequences, around 42% of which appear only once. As for this clonotype: Its antigen is not known. A junction boundary mismatches the germline segment, possibly from a read error.

The length of the CDR3 is 15 residues. Germline lookup yields CDR1 MGHRA and CDR2 YSYEKL. This TCR came from a human donor with low-grade glioma or glioblastoma, undergoing nonglioma brain surgery, or in good health (not recorded which). What was sequenced was glioma tissue, nonneoplastic brain tissue, or PBMCs (not recorded which). The chain links TRBV4-1 to TRBJ2-7; 15 nucleotides line up with TRBD2. The CDR3 loop is CASSQGTSGRNEQYF. CDR3 in DNA: TGTGCCAGCAGTCAAGGGACTAGCGGGAGGAACGAGCAGTACTTC.